The T cell receptor beta chain under discussion was sequenced for a study of blood T cell repertoires in COVID-19. The CDR3 consists of 15 residues. V trimming: 3 bases; J trimming: 5 bases; junction bases outside the gene matches: 7. The V gene's germline CDR1 is MGHRA and CDR2 YSYEKL. Data came from immunoSEQ multiplex PCR; TCRdb stores just in-frame clones and leaves some out. The table includes approximately 240,000 clones, approximately 83% detected once. The clonotype originates from a woman aged 60-70 years with acute or convalescent COVID-19. The V call is TRBV4-1, the J call TRBJ2-7; 10 bases fit TRBD1. Sequencing was carried out using peripheral blood. CDR3 DNA sequence: TGCGCCAGCAGCCATCTAGGGGACAGGGGTCACGAGCAGTACTTC. Its protein is CASSHLGDRGHEQYF.